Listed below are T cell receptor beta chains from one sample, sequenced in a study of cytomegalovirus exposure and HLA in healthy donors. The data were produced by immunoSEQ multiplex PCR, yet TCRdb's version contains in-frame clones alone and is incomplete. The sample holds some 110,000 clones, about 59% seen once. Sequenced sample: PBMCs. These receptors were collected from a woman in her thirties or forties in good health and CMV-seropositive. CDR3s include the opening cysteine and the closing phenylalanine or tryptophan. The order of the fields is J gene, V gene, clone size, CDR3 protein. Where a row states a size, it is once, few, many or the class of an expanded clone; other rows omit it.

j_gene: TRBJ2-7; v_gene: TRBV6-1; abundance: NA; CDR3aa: CASSGQGALGEQYF
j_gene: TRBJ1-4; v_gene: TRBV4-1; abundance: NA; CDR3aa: CASSQDPSATNEKLFF
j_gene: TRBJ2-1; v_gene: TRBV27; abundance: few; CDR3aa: CASRERGGGSYNEQFF
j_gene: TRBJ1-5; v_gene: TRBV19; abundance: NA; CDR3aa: CASSVRGSNQPQHF
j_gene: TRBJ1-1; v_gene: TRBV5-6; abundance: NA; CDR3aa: CASSWDRKNTEAFF
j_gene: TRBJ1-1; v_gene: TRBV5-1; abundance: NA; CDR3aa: CASSLGTGRGNTEAFF
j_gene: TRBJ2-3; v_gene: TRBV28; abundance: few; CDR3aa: CASSLGLAGVEEGTQYF
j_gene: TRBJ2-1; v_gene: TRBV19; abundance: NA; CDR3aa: CASQTGLAGVGNEQFF
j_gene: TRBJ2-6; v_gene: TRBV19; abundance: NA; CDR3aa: CASSVYSGANVLTF
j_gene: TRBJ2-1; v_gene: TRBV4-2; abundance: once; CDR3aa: CASSQRTSGSYEQFF
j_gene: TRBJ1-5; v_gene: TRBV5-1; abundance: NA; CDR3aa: CASQPRRYNQPQHF
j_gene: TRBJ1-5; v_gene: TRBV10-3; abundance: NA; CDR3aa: CAISESSGYDSNQPQHF
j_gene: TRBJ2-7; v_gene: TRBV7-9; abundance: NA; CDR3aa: CASSLTLVYEQYF
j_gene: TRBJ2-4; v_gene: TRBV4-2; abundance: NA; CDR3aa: CASSPGLADSKNIQYF
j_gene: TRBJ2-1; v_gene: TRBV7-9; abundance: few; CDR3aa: CASSPTPSGGIYNEQFF
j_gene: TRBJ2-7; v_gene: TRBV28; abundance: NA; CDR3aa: CASSQGRTEYF
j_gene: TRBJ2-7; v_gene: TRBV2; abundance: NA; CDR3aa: CASSPTGNYEEQYF
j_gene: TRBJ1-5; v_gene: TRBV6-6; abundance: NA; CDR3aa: CASSYSSSPNQPQHF
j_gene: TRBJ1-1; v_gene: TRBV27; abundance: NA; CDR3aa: CASSTGDGTEAFF
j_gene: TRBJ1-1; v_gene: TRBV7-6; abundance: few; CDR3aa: CASSVLSRDSEAFF
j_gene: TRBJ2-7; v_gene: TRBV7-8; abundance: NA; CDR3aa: CASSSTDSPYEQYF
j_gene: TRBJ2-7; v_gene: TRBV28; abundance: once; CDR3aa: CASRGTSESYEQYF
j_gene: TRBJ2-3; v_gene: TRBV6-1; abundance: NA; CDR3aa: CASSERRGPSTDTQYF
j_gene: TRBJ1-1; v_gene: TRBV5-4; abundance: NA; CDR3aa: CASSHRERHTEAFF
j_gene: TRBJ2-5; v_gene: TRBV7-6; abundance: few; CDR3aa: CASSLGWSAQETQYF
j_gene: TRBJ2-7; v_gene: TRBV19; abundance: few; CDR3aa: CASSIVPGGSYEQYF
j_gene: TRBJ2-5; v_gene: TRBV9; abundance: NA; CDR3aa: CASSGTRGGHETQYF
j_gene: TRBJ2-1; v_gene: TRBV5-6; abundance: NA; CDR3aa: CASSLAIQGNEQFF
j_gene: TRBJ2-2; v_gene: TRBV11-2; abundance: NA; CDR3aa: CASSSLVTGELFF
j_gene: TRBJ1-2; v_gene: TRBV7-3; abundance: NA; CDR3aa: CASSPQYGGGYTF
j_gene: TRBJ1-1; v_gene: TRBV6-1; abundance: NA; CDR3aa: CAGKNAGNEAFF
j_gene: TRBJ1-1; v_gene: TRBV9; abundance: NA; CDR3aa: CASSVASMNTEAFF
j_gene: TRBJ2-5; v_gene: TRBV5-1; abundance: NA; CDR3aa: CASSAGQERGETQYF
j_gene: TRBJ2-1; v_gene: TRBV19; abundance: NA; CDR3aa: CASSMGGLGQFF
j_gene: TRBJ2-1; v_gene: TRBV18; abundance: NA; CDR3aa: CASSSLSGSVDEQFF
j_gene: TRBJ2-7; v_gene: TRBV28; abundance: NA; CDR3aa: CASAGGTVYEQYF
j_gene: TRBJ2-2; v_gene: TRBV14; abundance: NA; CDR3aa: CASSPLGGAGELFF
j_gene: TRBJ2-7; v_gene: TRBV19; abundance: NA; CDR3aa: CASSKRGGDEQYF
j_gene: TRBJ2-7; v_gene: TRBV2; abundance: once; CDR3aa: CASSESGGNYYEQYF
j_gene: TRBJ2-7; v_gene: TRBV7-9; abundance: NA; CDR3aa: CSSSGTGLARYEQYF
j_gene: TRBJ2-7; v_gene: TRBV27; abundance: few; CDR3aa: CASSNRDRRYEQYF
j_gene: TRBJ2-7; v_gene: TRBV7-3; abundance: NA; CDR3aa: CASSLTGTSGRNEQYF
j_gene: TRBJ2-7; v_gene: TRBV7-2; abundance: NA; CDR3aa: CASSLGLAEAYEQYF
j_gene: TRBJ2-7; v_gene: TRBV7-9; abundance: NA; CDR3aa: CASSLSGTGTSYEQYF
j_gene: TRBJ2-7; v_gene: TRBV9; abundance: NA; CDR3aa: CASSVDGSPNEQYF
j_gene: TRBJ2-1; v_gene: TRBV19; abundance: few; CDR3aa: CASSTPRTSGGYNEQFF
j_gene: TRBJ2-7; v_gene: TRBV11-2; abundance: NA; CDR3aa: CASSLIGTSGSYEQYF
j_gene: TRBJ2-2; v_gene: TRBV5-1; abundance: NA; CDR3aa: CASSFSGGTNTGELFF
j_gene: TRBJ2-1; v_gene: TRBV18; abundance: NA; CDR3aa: CASSPSGAHNEQFF
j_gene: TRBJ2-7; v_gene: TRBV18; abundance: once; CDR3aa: CASSATGLDYEQYF
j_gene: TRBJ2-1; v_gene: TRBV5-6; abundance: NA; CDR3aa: CASSLTSGRGEQFF
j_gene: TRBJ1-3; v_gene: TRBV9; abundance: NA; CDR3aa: CASSVTGSDSGNTIYF
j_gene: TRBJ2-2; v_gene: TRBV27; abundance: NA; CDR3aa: CASSSLSGRARGLGGELFF
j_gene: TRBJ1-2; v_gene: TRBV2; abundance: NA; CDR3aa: CASSGGQPGGYTF